A single TCR beta chain is shown here with its context. Its antigen is unidentified. The sample originates from a study of OX40 agonist ivuxolimab in advanced cancers. About the research overall: An agonistic anti-OX40 (CD134) antibody, ivuxolimab, was used to treat the patients.

The protocol was immunoSEQ multiplex PCR, while the TCRdb copy is restricted to in-frame clones and leaves out a portion. The table has just under 35,000 clones, 92% seen once; the top ten hold roughly a third. Study-level results: Researchers did not establish what antigens the expanded peripheral T cells target.

This TCR was sampled from an adult with an advanced solid tumor such as melanoma, head and neck, liver or kidney cancer. Sample: CD4+ or CD8+ T cells sorted from blood, taken in a trial of the OX40 agonist ivuxolimab.

CDR3: CASSFIGESCEQYF. The CDR3 DNA is TGTGCCAGCAGCTTCATCGGGGAGTCTTGCGAGCAGTACTTC. This chain connects TRBV13 to TRBJ2-7, with a tentative D call TRBD2 (5 bases). Germline CDR1 is PRHDT and CDR2 is FYEKMQ (reference sequence). Deletions cut 3 bases from V and 6 bases from J, with 15 bases between. The CDR3 has 14 residues.